This TCR beta chain was sequenced in a study of T-cell memory formation after mild COVID-19. CDR3 length equals 15 residues. V was clipped by 2 bases and J by 1 base; unmatched bases: 2. CDR1 and CDR2 from the germline V gene are SGHAT and FQNNGV. TCRdb itself ran the 5' RACE reads through MiXCR, one entry per CDR3 protein. The sample records just under 150,000 distinct CDR3 sequences, over 15% being singletons. The chain links TRBV11-2 to TRBJ2-1; 7 bases fit TRBD2. The receptor comes from an adult woman who had mild COVID-19 (a few samples of this study predate the infection). Cell type and time point are not known. The sample was PBMCs or a T cell subset sorted from them (not recorded which). The CDR3 sequence is CASSLLRESYNEQFF. CDR3 bases: TGTGCCAGCAGCTTATTGCGGGAGTCCTACAATGAGCAGTTCTTC. Variable domain in full (rest from reference TRBV11-2 and TRBJ2-1): EAGVAQSPRYKIIEKRQSVAFWCNPISGHATLYWYQQILGQGPKLLIQFQNNGVVDDSQLPKDRFSAERLKGVDSTLKIQPAKLEDSAVYLCASSLLRESYNEQFFGPGTRLTVL.